This T cell receptor (beta chain) is drawn from a study of T cells in localized non-small cell lung cancer. Notes on the study in general: There was higher T cell clonality in uninvolved adjacent lung than in tumor, and it was highest there. Heterogeneity is still possible, as just one tumor region was sequenced.

CDR3 length equals 14 residues. CDR1 and CDR2 from the germline V gene are MNHGY and SAAAGT. The V end lost 5 bases, the J end lost 2 bases, and 10 bases lay between the germline ends. This clone was seen a handful of times. Its antigen is unknown. The assay was immunoSEQ multiplex PCR, and TCRdb's table has in-frame clones only and misses some. The sample holds fewer than 12,000 clones; around 45% are singletons and the top ten take approximately 4.2%. The V gene is TRBV6-8, the J gene TRBJ1-3; D is possibly TRBD1 (6 bases). The TCR originated in a woman aged 35-75 years with stage II squamous cell lung carcinoma. Sequencing used lymph node tissue, obtained before any cancer treatment. DNA for the CDR3: TGTGCCAGCAGTGTGCGGGGGCCTGGAAACACCATATATTTT. Encoded protein: CASSVRGPGNTIYF.